This is a list of T cell receptor beta chains from one sample in a study of cytomegalovirus exposure and HLA in healthy donors. Profiled with immunoSEQ multiplex PCR; TCRdb holds only in-frame clones, not every one. The sample yields tens of thousands of clones, around three quarters seen once. Material: PBMCs. These receptors were obtained from a male donor in good health and CMV-seronegative. The CDR3 runs from the conserved cysteine through the conserved F or W. Each record gives: J gene, V gene, CDR3 protein.

j_call: TRBJ1-2; v_call: TRBV4-2; cdr3_aa: CASSQGGQDKIYGYTF
j_call: TRBJ2-3; v_call: TRBV27; cdr3_aa: CASSFGGGSDTQYF
j_call: TRBJ2-7; v_call: TRBV2; cdr3_aa: CASSEAPGDLYEQYF
j_call: NA; v_call: TRBV7-8; cdr3_aa: CASSYTGVGSYEQYF
j_call: TRBJ1-1; v_call: TRBV4-1; cdr3_aa: CASRPVLNTEAFF
j_call: TRBJ2-7; v_call: TRBV6-6; cdr3_aa: CASTGTASSYEQYF
j_call: TRBJ1-1; v_call: TRBV25-1; cdr3_aa: CASSGQGIWTEAFF
j_call: TRBJ1-2; v_call: TRBV28; cdr3_aa: CASQARSNYGYTF
j_call: TRBJ2-7; v_call: TRBV5-6; cdr3_aa: CASSGGTGLSSYEQYF
j_call: TRBJ2-2; v_call: TRBV28; cdr3_aa: CASHGQGRREFRELFF
j_call: TRBJ2-3; v_call: TRBV5-1; cdr3_aa: CASSLVRGGSTDTQYF